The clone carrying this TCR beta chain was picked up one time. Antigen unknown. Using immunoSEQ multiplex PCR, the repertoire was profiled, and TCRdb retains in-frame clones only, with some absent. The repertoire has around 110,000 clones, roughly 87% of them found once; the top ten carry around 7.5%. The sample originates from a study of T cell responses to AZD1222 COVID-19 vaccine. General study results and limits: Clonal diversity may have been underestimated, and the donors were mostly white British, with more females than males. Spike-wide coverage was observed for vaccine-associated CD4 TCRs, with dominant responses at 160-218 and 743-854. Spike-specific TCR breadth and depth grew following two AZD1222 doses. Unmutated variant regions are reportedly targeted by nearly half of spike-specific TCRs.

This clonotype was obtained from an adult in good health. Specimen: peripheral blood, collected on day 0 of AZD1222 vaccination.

CDR3 loop: CASSLGTAQETQYF. In DNA, the CDR3 is TGTGCCAGCAGCTTAGGGACAGCCCAAGAGACCCAGTACTTC. This rearrangement joins TRBV7-6 to TRBJ2-5; maybe TRBD1 (6 bases). The CDR3 totals 14 residues. The germline gives CDR1 SGHVS, CDR2 FNYEAQ. V was trimmed by 1 base and J by 1 base, leaving 7 bases between them.